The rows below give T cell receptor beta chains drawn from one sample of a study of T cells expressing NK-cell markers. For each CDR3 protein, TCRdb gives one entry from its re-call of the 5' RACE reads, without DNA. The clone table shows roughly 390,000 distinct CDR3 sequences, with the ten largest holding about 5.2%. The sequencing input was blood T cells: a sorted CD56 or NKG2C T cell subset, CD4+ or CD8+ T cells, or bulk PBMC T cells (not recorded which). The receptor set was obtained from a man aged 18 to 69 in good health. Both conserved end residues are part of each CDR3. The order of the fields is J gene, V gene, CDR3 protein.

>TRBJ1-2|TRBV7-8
CASSLPRWGVGGYTF
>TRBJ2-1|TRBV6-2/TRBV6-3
CASSYQGFLSNEQFF
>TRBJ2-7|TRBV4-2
CASSQDTPWQGPHEQYF
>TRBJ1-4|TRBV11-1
CASRRQAGPGEKLFF
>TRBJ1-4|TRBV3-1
CASSNREKLFF
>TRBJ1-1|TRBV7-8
CASRRDRDTEAFF
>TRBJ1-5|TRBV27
CASSQHASNQPQHF
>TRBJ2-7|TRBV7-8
CASSRRRSSGGSYEQYF
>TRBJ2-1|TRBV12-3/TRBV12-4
CASSIAGGTNEQFF
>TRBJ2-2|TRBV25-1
CASSVTMNTGELFF
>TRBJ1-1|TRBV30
CAWRGGQANTEAFF
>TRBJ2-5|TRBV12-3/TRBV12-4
CASMVLAGGYQETQYF
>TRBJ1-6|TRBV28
CASRPLGQDWDSPLHF
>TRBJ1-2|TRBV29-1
CSVDPGTTNGYTF
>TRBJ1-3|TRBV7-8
CASSLAASSSGNTIYF
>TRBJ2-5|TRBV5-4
CASSSRSAYQETQYF
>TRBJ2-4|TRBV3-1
CASSQGAGGPLAYF
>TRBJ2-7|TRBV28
CASSWVQGGSYEQYF
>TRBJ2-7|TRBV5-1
CASSWGTGGREQYF
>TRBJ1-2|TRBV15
CATSRAAGLGGYTF
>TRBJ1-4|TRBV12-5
CASGSTNEKLFF
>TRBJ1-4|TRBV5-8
CASSSAGVATNEKLFF
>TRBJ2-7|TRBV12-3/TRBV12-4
CASSFDRTLAEQYF
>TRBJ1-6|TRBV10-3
CAIALGDNSPLHF
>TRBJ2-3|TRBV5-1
CASRRETSGADTQYF
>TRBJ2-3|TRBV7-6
CASSRSGGATDTQYF
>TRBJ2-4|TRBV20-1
CSAREAGGGKNIQYF
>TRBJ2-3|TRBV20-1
CSARTPSGLTDTQYF
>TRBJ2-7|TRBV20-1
CSAPRGGNYEQYF
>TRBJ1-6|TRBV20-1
CSAFGTAIKNSPLHF
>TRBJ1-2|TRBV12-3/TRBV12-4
CASIYTPTLLNGYTF
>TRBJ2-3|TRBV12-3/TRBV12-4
CASSPLAGGLGSTDTQYF
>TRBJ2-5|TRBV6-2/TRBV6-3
CASIRQGVQETQYF
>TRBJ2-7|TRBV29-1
CSVQGLAGTHSYEQYF
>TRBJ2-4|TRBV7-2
CASSLEGGGAKNIQYF
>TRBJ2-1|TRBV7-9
CASRKGRDEQFF
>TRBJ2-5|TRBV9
CASSVSGTGGETQYF
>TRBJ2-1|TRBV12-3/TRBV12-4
CASSPPGSGGAHEQFF
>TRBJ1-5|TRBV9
CASSRGPNQPQHF
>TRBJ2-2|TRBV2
CASRDRETGELFF
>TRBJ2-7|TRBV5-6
CASSLTGTGGKQYF
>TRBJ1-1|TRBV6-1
CAGKTGGTEAFF
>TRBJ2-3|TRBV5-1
CASSVGGTDTQYF
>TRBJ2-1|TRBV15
CATSRGPGWDTSNEQFF
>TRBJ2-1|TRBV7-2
CASSDQPGLRDNEQFF
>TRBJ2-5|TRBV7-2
CASRLGLAGGLVTQYF
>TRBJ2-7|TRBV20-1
CSARDVDRGISYEQYF
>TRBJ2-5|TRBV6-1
CASSGGGAPGAQYF
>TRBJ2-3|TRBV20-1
CSAYPGQGTDTQYF
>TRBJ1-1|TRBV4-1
CASSQDDRGLFGNTEAFF
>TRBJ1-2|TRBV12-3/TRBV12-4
CASSLFGGNYGYTF
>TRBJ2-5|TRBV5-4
CASRNSGGETQYF
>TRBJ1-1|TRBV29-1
CSAVTGSMNTEAFF
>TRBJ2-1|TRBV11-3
CASSASGRQFYEQFF
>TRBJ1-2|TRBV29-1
CSAVGQGNYGYTF